These T cell receptor beta chains were read from a single sample in a study of siplizumab effects on memory and regulatory T cells. Using immunoSEQ multiplex PCR, the repertoire was profiled, and TCRdb retains in-frame clones only, with some absent. The profile shows 85,000 to 95,000 clones, nearly 95% of them singletons. Sequencing input: non-Treg CD4+ T cells sorted from blood. These receptor sequences come from a human donor in good health. The CDR3 runs from the conserved cysteine through the conserved F or W.

TRBV19	TRBJ1-1	CASSITRGDTEAFF
TRBV14	TRBJ1-6	CASSPRQGSYNSPLHF
TRBV5-1	TRBJ2-5	CASSLERANQETQYF
TRBV5-1	TRBJ2-1	CASSLVRNNEQFF
TRBV4-2	TRBJ2-3	CASSLLGEGRAQYF
TRBV27	TRBJ2-5	CASSLFHLGSGAQETQYF
TRBV18	TRBJ1-3	CASSMDGSSGNTIYF
TRBV6-6	TRBJ1-2	CASTKTSTGGDYGYTF
TRBV19	TRBJ1-1	CASSILGSNTEAFF
TRBV6-6	TRBJ2-1	CASSYISGPNEQFF
TRBV5-5	TRBJ1-6	CASSRGQGNSPLHF
TRBV9	TRBJ2-3	CASSVAGGPIDTQYF
TRBV7-7	TRBJ2-3	CASSPGLAGVDTQYF
TRBV7-9	TRBJ2-4	CASSLLIAKNIQYF
TRBV19	TRBJ2-4	CASSGPGLAKNIQYF
TRBV29-1	TRBJ2-1	CSVEGGLAAGLGQFF
TRBV5-1	TRBJ2-5	CASSLDAGGRGETQYF
TRBV10-3	TRBJ2-5	CAISDVGGGETQYF
TRBV5-4	TRBJ1-1	CASSSGSVNTEAFF
TRBV9	TRBJ2-1	CASSARQGRAEQFF
TRBV29-1	TRBJ1-2	CSVGEGQGAFGYTF
TRBV10-3	TRBJ1-1	CAISEIALNTEAFF
TRBV2	TRBJ1-1	CASSATILNTEAFF
TRBV7-2	TRBJ2-7	CASSPLAGAYEQYF
TRBV30	TRBJ1-1	CAWRGEGRTEAFF
TRBV6-5	TRBJ2-5	CASRTAGTGGETQYF
TRBV7-9	TRBJ2-1	CASSASPGLANYNEQFF
TRBV14	TRBJ2-3	CASSPLRGRADTQYF
TRBV6-5	TRBJ2-7	CASSFGSETVSYEQYF
TRBV5-1	TRBJ1-1	CASSLVGTGNTEAFF
TRBV10-2	TRBJ1-5	CASSESTGNQPQHF
TRBV2	TRBJ1-2	CASSENRDNYGYTF
TRBV5-4	TRBJ2-7	CASSLSSVSYEQYF
TRBV6-6	TRBJ1-2	CASSQVMGYGYTF
TRBV7-8	TRBJ2-5	CASSLAGRGVPETQYF
TRBV5-4	TRBJ2-2	CASSLVANTGELFF
TRBV7-8	TRBJ2-3	CASSSPPGTFTDTQYF
TRBV6-5	TRBJ1-2	CASMGQSYGYTF
TRBV6-1	TRBJ1-1	CASSEVYRDTEAFF
TRBV5-1	TRBJ2-7	CASSLGGLAEEQYF
TRBV9	TRBJ1-2	CASSLRTGYDYGYTF
TRBV6-4	TRBJ1-2	CASSATGNYGYTF
TRBV30	TRBJ1-3	CAWTTGAGNTIYF
TRBV5-1	TRBJ2-1	CASSLGDRGVYNEQFF
TRBV11-2	TRBJ1-2	CASSLDWVTAANYGYTF
TRBV18	TRBJ1-2	CASSPVDLGGAGQYGYTF
TRBV11-2	TRBJ1-2	CASSLVPDFYGYTF
TRBV7-8	TRBJ2-1	CASSYRVRTSGRVGSYNEQFF
TRBV2	TRBJ2-7	CASRGNPGQGLREQYF
TRBV6-6	TRBJ2-2	CASSYSGGSGTGELFF
TRBV14	TRBJ1-1	CASSQMGRPMNTEAFF
TRBV7-9	TRBJ2-7	CASSYGSGSSYEQYF
TRBV27	TRBJ2-6	CASSLVPPGAGANVLTF
TRBV6-1	TRBJ1-1	CASRTDRVIEAFF
TRBV5-4	TRBJ2-5	CASTTWGGQETQYF
TRBV5-1	TRBJ2-1	CASSLDRAFNRQFF
TRBV9	TRBJ2-7	CASSVGVGAGHEQYF
TRBV30	TRBJ2-1	CAWSGAGHEQFF
TRBV9	TRBJ1-5	CASSVDGNSNQPQHF